Listed below are T cell receptor beta chains from one sample, sequenced in a study of blood T cell repertoires in COVID-19. Assay used: immunoSEQ multiplex PCR; TCRdb lists only in-frame clones, some missing. The table includes under 150,000 clones, 70% to 80% detected once. The sequenced sample was peripheral blood. The receptors were sampled from a woman aged 80 or over with acute or convalescent COVID-19. Both conserved end residues are part of each CDR3. The D gene is left open where the match is weak. Part of the rows lack a size; the others show once, few, many or a class for expanded clones.

abundance	d_gene	v_gene	j_gene	CDR3aa	CDR3nt
-	-	TRBV5-1	TRBJ2-3	CASSRSPSAAGPSTDTQYF	TGCGCCAGCAGCCGATCCCCTAGCGCCGCCGGTCCTAGCACAGATACGCAGTATTTT
-	-	TRBV9	TRBJ1-1	CASSPRPQNTEAFF	TGTGCCAGCAGCCCGAGGCCCCAGAACACTGAAGCTTTCTTT
-	-	TRBV7-2	TRBJ2-7	CASSLGSGLSYEQYF	TGTGCCAGCAGCTTAGGGAGCGGTCTCTCCTACGAGCAGTACTTC
-	TRBD2	TRBV7-6	TRBJ2-6	CASSGRLAGAPSGANVLTF	TGTGCCAGCAGCGGCCGACTAGCGGGAGCGCCCTCTGGGGCCAACGTCCTGACTTTC
many	-	TRBV23-1	TRBJ2-7	CASTPTNRQGTTYEQYF	TGCGCCAGCACTCCGACAAACCGACAGGGGACTACCTACGAGCAGTACTTC
-	TRBD1	TRBV7-3	TRBJ2-3	CASSIGTATDTQYF	TGTGCCAGCAGCATAGGGACAGCCACAGATACGCAGTATTTT
-	-	TRBV5-6	TRBJ2-6	CASTNQEPPSGANVLTF	TGTGCCAGCACCAATCAGGAACCCCCCTCTGGGGCCAACGTCCTGACTTTC
-	TRBD1	TRBV20-1	TRBJ1-1	CSAGQGADAFF	TGCAGTGCGGGACAGGGGGCGGATGCTTTCTTT
-	-	TRBV15	TRBJ1-5	CATSRDMAGNSNQPQHF	TGTGCCACCAGCAGAGATATGGCAGGGAATAGCAATCAGCCCCAGCATTTT
-	-	TRBV5-1	TRBJ2-2	CASSSTVQDTGELFF	TGCGCCAGCAGCTCGACAGTCCAGGACACCGGGGAGCTGTTTTTT
-	-	TRBV28	TRBJ2-5	CASNTGLYQETQYF	TGTGCCAGCAACACCGGACTTTACCAAGAGACCCAGTACTTC
-	-	TRBV9	TRBJ2-7	CASSVDLGQEEQYF	TGTGCCAGCAGCGTAGACTTGGGACAAGAAGAGCAGTACTTC
once	-	TRBV18	TRBJ1-2	CASSPDLGQYYGYTF	TGTGCCAGCTCACCCGACCTTGGACAGTACTATGGCTACACCTTC
-	-	TRBV18	TRBJ2-5	CASSPLPPAGDQETQYF	TGTGCCAGCTCACCTCTTCCACCGGCAGGGGACCAAGAGACCCAGTACTTC
once	TRBD2	TRBV29-1	TRBJ2-7	CSVEDRRGRGGEQYF	TGCAGCGTTGAAGACCGGAGGGGACGGGGGGGAGAGCAGTACTTC
-	-	TRBV19	TRBJ1-5	CASSIGGDNQPQHF	TGTGCCAGTAGTATTGGCGGGGACAATCAGCCCCAGCATTTT
-	-	TRBV11-2	TRBJ2-3	CASSPRYTDTQYF	TGTGCCAGCAGCCCGAGATATACAGATACGCAGTATTTT
-	TRBD1	TRBV2	TRBJ1-2	CASSEGQGYGYTF	TGTGCCAGCAGTGAGGGACAGGGGTACGGCTACACCTTC
-	TRBD2	TRBV5-4	TRBJ2-3	CASSWGGDGTDTQYF	TGTGCCAGCAGCTGGGGGGGGGATGGGACAGATACGCAGTATTTT
-	-	TRBV12-3/TRBV12-4	TRBJ1-5	CASSWDTNQPQHF	TGTGCCAGCAGTTGGGACACAAATCAGCCCCAGCATTTT
-	-	TRBV3-1/TRBV3-2	TRBJ2-3	CASSQAQLGGTDTQYF	TGTGCCAGCAGCCAAGCCCAGCTCGGAGGGACAGATACGCAGTATTTT
few	-	TRBV9	TRBJ1-2	CASSNRGQFYGYTF	TGTGCCAGCAGCAACCGAGGACAGTTCTATGGCTACACCTTC
-	-	TRBV7-9	TRBJ2-1	CASSLGRPEPNEQFF	TGTGCCAGCAGCTTGGGGCGACCCGAACCTAATGAGCAGTTCTTC
few	TRBD1	TRBV5-4	TRBJ2-3	CASSFTGEDTQYF	TGTGCCAGCAGCTTCACAGGGGAAGATACGCAGTATTTT
-	TRBD1	TRBV4-2	TRBJ1-2	CASSQPRDSHNGYTF	TGTGCCAGCAGCCAACCCCGGGACAGCCACAATGGCTACACCTTC
-	-	TRBV7-9	TRBJ2-5	CASSPLVVAETQYF	TGTGCCAGCAGCCCACTTGTGGTCGCAGAGACCCAGTACTTC
-	-	TRBV5-6	TRBJ1-1	CASSLWRVWGTEAFF	TGTGCCAGCAGCTTATGGAGGGTTTGGGGCACTGAAGCTTTCTTT
once	-	TRBV7-9	TRBJ2-3	CASSFGEYTDTQYF	TGTGCCAGCAGCTTCGGAGAGTACACAGATACGCAGTATTTT
-	-	TRBV11-2	TRBJ1-2	CASSLGQGYGYTF	TGTGCCAGCAGCTTAGGTCAGGGCTATGGCTACACCTTC
few	-	TRBV9	TRBJ1-2	CASSPRGGGYTF	TGTGCCAGCAGCCCGAGGGGAGGAGGCTACACCTTC
-	-	TRBV9	TRBJ2-3	CASSVQGQLFTDTQYF	TGTGCCAGCAGCGTACAGGGTCAATTGTTCACAGATACGCAGTATTTT
-	-	TRBV28	TRBJ1-6	CASSPGVGDSPLHF	TGTGCCAGCAGTCCGGGGGTGGGGGATTCACCCCTCCACTTT
-	TRBD2	TRBV7-7	TRBJ2-3	CASSLGLAGGTDTQYF	TGTGCTAGCAGCTTAGGACTAGCGGGAGGCACAGATACGCAGTATTTT
few	-	TRBV11-2	TRBJ1-1	CASSLGAEGRQAFF	TGTGCCAGCAGCTTAGGCGCAGAGGGCAGGCAAGCTTTCTTT
-	TRBD1	TRBV7-2	TRBJ1-2	CASSLEAWTGEGGYTF	TGTGCCAGCAGCTTAGAAGCATGGACAGGGGAGGGCGGCTACACCTTC
-	TRBD2	TRBV7-9	TRBJ2-3	CASSLGREARTDTQYF	TGTGCCAGCAGCTTGGGGCGGGAGGCCCGCACAGATACGCAGTATTTT
-	TRBD1	TRBV19	TRBJ1-1	CASLVQGEAEAFF	TGTGCCAGCTTAGTCCAGGGGGAGGCTGAAGCTTTCTTT
-	-	TRBV29-1	TRBJ2-3	CSVEGSGDTQYF	TGCAGCGTTGAAGGAAGTGGCGATACGCAGTATTTT
-	-	TRBV27	TRBJ1-1	CASSSLGGRAFF	TGTGCCAGCAGTTCCCTCGGGGGTCGCGCTTTCTTT
-	TRBD2	TRBV5-6	TRBJ2-5	CASSSGTSQETQYF	TGTGCCAGCAGCTCCGGGACTAGTCAAGAGACCCAGTACTTC
-	TRBD1	TRBV28	TRBJ1-1	CASSLTPGQGNTEAFF	TGTGCCAGCAGTTTGACACCGGGACAGGGGAACACTGAAGCTTTCTTT
few	-	TRBV9	TRBJ2-3	CASSVGIRGTDTQYF	TGTGCCAGCAGCGTAGGGATCCGGGGCACAGATACGCAGTATTTT
-	TRBD1	TRBV7-9	TRBJ1-1	CASSLPTGQGYVNTEAFF	TGTGCCAGCAGCTTACCCACGGGACAGGGGTATGTGAACACTGAAGCTTTCTTT
-	-	TRBV7-2	TRBJ1-2	CASSSSTTPNGYTF	TGTGCCAGCAGCTCATCGACTACCCCAAATGGCTACACCTTC
-	-	TRBV27	TRBJ1-5	CASSLRDSNQPQHF	TGTGCCAGCAGTCTAAGAGATAGCAATCAGCCCCAGCATTTT
-	-	TRBV7-8	TRBJ1-5	CASSRDHRVYQPQHF	TGTGCCAGCAGCCGAGATCACAGGGTTTATCAGCCCCAGCATTTT
-	TRBD2	TRBV19	TRBJ2-3	CASSQSGTETDTQYF	TGTGCCAGTAGTCAGAGCGGGACGGAGACAGATACGCAGTATTTT
few	-	TRBV28	TRBJ1-2	CASSRDTYGYTF	TGTGCCAGCAGCCGGGACACCTATGGCTACACCTTC
-	TRBD1	TRBV19	TRBJ1-5	CASRTLGGGVGNQPQHF	TGTGCCAGTAGGACATTAGGAGGGGGCGTAGGCAATCAGCCCCAGCATTTT
-	TRBD1	TRBV6-2/TRBV6-3	TRBJ1-1	CASSDPGTATEAFF	TGTGCCAGCAGTGACCCTGGGACAGCGACTGAAGCTTTCTTT
once	-	TRBV6-2/TRBV6-3	TRBJ2-5	CASSTRTAGETQYF	TGTGCCAGCAGCACCCGTACAGCTGGGGAGACCCAGTACTTC
-	-	TRBV5-1	TRBJ1-1	CASSPQGVNTEAFF	TGCGCCAGCAGCCCACAGGGAGTGAACACTGAAGCTTTCTTT
-	TRBD2	TRBV27	TRBJ2-4	CASSLGTSGMAKNIQYF	TGTGCCAGCAGCTTAGGGACTAGCGGGATGGCCAAAAACATTCAGTACTTC